This T cell receptor (beta chain) derives from a study of cytomegalovirus exposure and HLA in healthy donors. Study-wide points: A later analysis found TCR association rates differed by HLA locus, highest for DRB1 and lowest for HLA-C. In a later analysis, the majority of CMV-associated beta chains seemingly showed HLA restriction.

Notes on this clone: Its antigen is still unknown.

The PCR had 60 Vbeta and 13 Jbeta primers. Some clones are missing from TCRdb's copy, which holds only in-frame ones; the method was immunoSEQ multiplex PCR. This sample has 85,000 to 130,000 clones, with 75% found just once. CDR1 and CDR2 from the germline V gene are LNHNV and YYDKDF (reference sequence). The ends lost 1 base at V and 4 bases at J; junction bases unmatched: 7. The CDR3 extends over 16 amino acids. The receptor was isolated from a man aged 40-49 years in good health and CMV-seronegative. The specimen sequenced was PBMCs. This sequence joins TRBV15 and TRBJ1-2; TRBD1 aligns across 9 bases. The DNA for the CDR3 is TGTGCCACCAGCAGAGTTGGGACAGGGTTCCCCTATGGCTACACCTTC. Translated, it gives CATSRVGTGFPYGYTF.